The clone carrying this T cell receptor (beta chain) occurred many times. The antigen is unknown. The data derive from a study of CD8 T cells in ankylosing spondylitis. Study-level findings and limits: The authors found the disease-linked clones to be CD8+ and relatively rare in peripheral blood. For ankylosing spondylitis blood, a TCR beta motif of about eight highly homologous variants appeared characteristic. Disease-linked clones were reportedly significantly enriched in matched ankylosing spondylitis synovial fluid. Previous work reported some of these motif variants in the synovial fluid and blood of reactive arthritis.

Using quantitative 5'-RACE with molecular barcodes, the authors made TCR beta libraries. TCRdb ran MiXCR on the 5' RACE reads and lists one entry per CDR3 protein. The sample carries a few hundred thousand distinct CDR3 sequences, roughly 18% recorded once. Germline-derived CDR1 and CDR2 are SGHVS and FQNEAQ. CDR3 length: 16 amino acids. V was clipped by 1 base and J by 1 base, with 8 bases between them. This clonotype was sampled from a male donor with ankylosing spondylitis. The material sequenced was blood, either unsorted or a sorted T cell fraction (not recorded which). V usage is TRBV7-8 and J usage is TRBJ2-6; D is perhaps TRBD2 (6 bases). For the CDR3, the DNA is TGTGCCAGCAGCTTAGTCGGGGGATCTGGGGCCAACGTCCTGACTTTC. Translating gives CASSLVGGSGANVLTF.